The clone carrying this T cell receptor (beta chain) was found many times. Its cognate antigen is unknown. The sample belongs to a study of T cells in Graves' hyperthyroidism and ophthalmopathy. The source material, RNA transcripts, was used to amplify TCR beta CDR3 regions. TCR CDR3 regions were first amplified by RT-PCR with HTBI primers. TCRdb reprocessed the multiplex PCR reads with MiXCR, giving one entry per CDR3 protein. Counted here are 500,000 to 650,000 distinct CDR3 sequences, about 14% occurring once; the ten biggest clones make up approximately 12%. Points from the study as a whole: Progression to ophthalmopathy was predicted a median of 6.5 months early.

This TCR was sampled from a woman aged 45 to 65 with Graves' ophthalmopathy. The sequencing sample was made of blood.

The CDR3 bases are TGTGCCAGCAGCCAAGAAGAGGGTGACGGGACTTCCACCTACGAGCAGTACTTC. It codes for CASSQEEGDGTSTYEQYF. The rearrangement links TRBV3-1 to TRBJ2-7; perhaps TRBD2 as D (6 bases). CDR1 and CDR2 from the germline V gene are LGHDT and YNNKEL (reference sequence). This CDR3 is built from 18 residues. Trimming took off 0 bases at V and 2 bases at J, with 20 bases between the two ends.